This T cell receptor (beta chain) comes out of a study of cytomegalovirus exposure and HLA in healthy donors. In the study overall: From donors who were HLA-typed, an early data release held about 85 million unique TCRs.

The CDR3 has 11 residues. V lost 2 bases and J lost 10, with 7 bases in between. Per the germline V gene, CDR1 is SGHDT and CDR2 is YYEEEE. The PCR ran on 60 Vbeta and 13 Jbeta primers. Generated by immunoSEQ multiplex PCR, the TCRdb table keeps only in-frame clones and is missing some. The sample holds about 160,000 clones, approximately 80% seen once. Study-level results: Within a later analysis, the majority of CMV-associated TCR beta chains appeared HLA-restricted. A list of approximately 150 TCR beta chains associated with cytomegalovirus was given.

For this clone: Its specificity is unknown.

The chain has TRBV5-6 and TRBJ2-1, with D possibly being TRBD1 (5 bases). Sequenced: PBMCs. This TCR came from a young man in good health and CMV-seropositive. The CDR3 region has the DNA TGTGCCAGCAGCTTATGGGGCGAGCAGTTCTTC. Amino acids: CASSLWGEQFF.